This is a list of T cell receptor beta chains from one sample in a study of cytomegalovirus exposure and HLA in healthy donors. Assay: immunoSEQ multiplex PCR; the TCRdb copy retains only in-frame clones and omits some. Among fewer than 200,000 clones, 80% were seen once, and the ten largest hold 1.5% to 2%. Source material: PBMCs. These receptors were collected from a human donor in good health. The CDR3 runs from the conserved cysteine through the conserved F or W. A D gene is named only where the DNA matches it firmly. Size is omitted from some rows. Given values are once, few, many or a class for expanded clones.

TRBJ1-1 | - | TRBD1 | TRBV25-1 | CASTPGQGLTEAFF | TGTGCCAGCACCCCAGGACAGGGGTTAACTGAAGCTTTCTTT
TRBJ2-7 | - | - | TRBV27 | CASSLSRDPDEQYF | TGTGCCAGCAGTTTAAGTCGGGATCCTGACGAGCAGTACTTC
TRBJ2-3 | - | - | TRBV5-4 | CASSLDGTEVDTQYF | TGTGCCAGCAGCTTGGATGGCACTGAGGTGGATACGCAGTATTTT
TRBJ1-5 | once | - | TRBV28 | CASSPFRVSTGPAQKPQHF | TGTGCCAGCAGTCCCTTTAGAGTCTCAACAGGCCCCGCACAGAAGCCCCAGCATTTT
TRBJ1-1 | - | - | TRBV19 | CASSIIGGRTEAFF | TGTGCCAGTAGTATAATCGGGGGGCGCACTGAAGCTTTCTTT
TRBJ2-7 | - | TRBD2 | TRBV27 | CASTGGSYEQYF | TGTGCCAGCACGGGGGGCTCCTACGAGCAGTACTTC
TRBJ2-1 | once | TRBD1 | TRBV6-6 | CASSLTGTGEHEQFF | TGTGCCAGCAGCTTAACCGGGACAGGGGAACATGAGCAGTTCTTC
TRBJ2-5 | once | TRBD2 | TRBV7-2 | CASSGGGQETQYF | TGTGCCAGCAGCGGGGGGGGGCAAGAGACCCAGTACTTC
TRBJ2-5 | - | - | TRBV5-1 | CASSPRLGQETQYF | TGCGCCAGCAGCCCCCGTCTAGGACAAGAGACCCAGTACTTC
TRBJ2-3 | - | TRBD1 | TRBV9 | CASTRQGGTDTQYF | TGTGCCAGCACCAGACAGGGCGGCACAGATACGCAGTATTTT
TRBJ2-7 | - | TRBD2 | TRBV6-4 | CATSNEAGGAYEQYF | TGTGCCACCTCGAATGAAGCGGGGGGCGCTTACGAGCAGTACTTC
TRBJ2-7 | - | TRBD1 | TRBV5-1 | CASRAGQGFDEQYF | TGCGCCAGCAGGGCTGGACAGGGCTTCGACGAGCAGTACTTC
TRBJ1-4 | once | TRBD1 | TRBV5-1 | CASSRETGTANEKLFF | TGCGCCAGCAGCCGCGAAACCGGGACAGCAAATGAAAAACTGTTTTTT
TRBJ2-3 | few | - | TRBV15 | CATSRERIDTQYF | TGTGCCACCAGCAGAGAGAGGATAGATACGCAGTATTTT
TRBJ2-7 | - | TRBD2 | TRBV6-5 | CASSYSAGGAYEQYF | TGTGCCAGCAGTTACTCAGCGGGGGGGGCCTACGAGCAGTACTTC